One and the same sample provided the 12 T cell receptor beta chains below, sequenced in a study of CD8+CD57+ T cells in acquired aplastic anemia. Genomic DNA, the template, was used for profiling of the TCR beta VDJ and CDR3. A single record per CDR3 protein comes from TCRdb applying MiXCR to the reads. The table has hundreds of thousands of distinct CDR3 sequences, more than 25% seen once. An expansion of CD8+CD57+ cells by flow cytometry had been shown in patients chosen for sequencing. Specimen: sorted CD4+, CD8+, or CD8+CD57+ T cells (not recorded which) from PBMCs. The receptor set was obtained from a human donor with aplastic anemia.

The chain carries TRBV29-1 and TRBJ2-3, with D possibly matching TRBD2 (5 bases). Germline loops: CDR1 SQVTM, CDR2 ANQGSEA. Trimming left V 6 bases short and J 4 bases short, with 23 bases between. The CDR3 extends over 16 amino acids. CDR3: CSVQRRGLVGSDTQYF. The CDR3 coding sequence is TGCAGCGTCCAAAGACGGGGTTTGGTCGGGTCAGATACGCAGTATTTT.

V usage is TRBV25-1 and J usage is TRBJ1-2; the match to TRBD1 covers 8 bases. CDR1 is MGHDK and CDR2 is SYGVNS in the germline V gene. The CDR3 runs to 15 residues. Trimming cost V 7 bases and J 3 bases; bases outside gene matches: 10. CDR3 sequence reads: CASMGRGRLYYGYTF. The CDR3 bases are TGTGCCAGCATGGGCAGGGGGCGCTTATACTATGGCTACACCTTC.

The sample holds many counts of this clonotype. The chain links TRBV19 to TRBJ1-2; the D gene is possibly TRBD1 (6 bases). This CDR3 has 13 amino acids. From germline, CDR1 is LNHDA and CDR2 SQIVND (reference sequence). Trimming removed 5 bases at V and 7 bases at J, with 14 bases between. CDR3 sequence: CASSHRALGGYTF. The CDR3 region has the DNA TGTGCCAGTAGTCACAGGGCCCTAGGTGGCTACACCTTC.

The chain links TRBV25-1 to TRBJ1-3; weak D call: TRBD1 (6 bases). Trimming cost V 6 bases and J 0 bases, with 15 bases left between them. This CDR3 region has 16 residues. Germline CDR1 is MGHDK and CDR2 is SYGVNS. CDR3 in amino acids: CASSQNWTDSGNTIYF. Here the CDR3 DNA reads TGTGCCAGCAGCCAAAACTGGACAGACTCTGGAAACACCATATATTTT. Full variable domain (remainder filled in from reference TRBV25-1 and TRBJ1-3): EADIYQTPRYLVIGTGKKITLECSQTMGHDKMYWYQQDPGMELHLIHYSYGVNSTEKGDLSSESTVSRIRTEHFPLTLESARPSHTSQYLCASSQNWTDSGNTIYFGEGSWLTVV.

This clonotype was seen more than once but under ten times. CDR3 nucleotide sequence: TGCGCCAGCAGCCATGACCCCGGCCCTAACTATGGCTACACCTTC. Translating gives CASSHDPGPNYGYTF. This chain uses TRBV5-1 with TRBJ1-2; unclear D gene. The CDR3 runs 15 residues. CDR1 is SGHRS, CDR2 YFSETQ, per germline. Trimming removed 4 bases from V and 0 bases from J, with 13 bases in between.

At least ten counts were recorded for this clonotype. This rearrangement joins TRBV24-1 to TRBJ1-6; D is unresolved. The CDR3 contains 13 residues. V lost 3 bases, J lost 10 bases, and 9 bases lay in between. Germline CDR1 and CDR2: KGHDR and SFDVKD. This chain's CDR3 is CATSDSQESPLHF. In DNA, the CDR3 is TGTGCCACCAGTGATAGTCAGGAATCACCCCTCCACTTT.

This chain joins TRBV7-2 and TRBJ1-3; unclear D gene. This CDR3 comprises 15 residues. Trimming cost V 5 bases and J 9 bases, with 20 bases left between them. Germline V gene sequence: CDR1 SGHTA, CDR2 FQGNSA. In DNA form, the CDR3 reads TGTGCCAGCAGCCAAAGGGAGCGCTTCGGAGGCACCATATATTTT. Its translation: CASSQRERFGGTIYF.

This clonotype was counted many times. The J gene is TRBJ1-5, the V gene TRBV10-1; tentatively, D is TRBD1 (6 bases). The germline V gene has CDR1 WNHNN and CDR2 SYGVQD (reference sequence). Between the trimmed V and J ends, which lost 0 bases and 5 bases, there was a span of 11 bases. The CDR3 spans 15 residues. CDR3 residues: CASSESQGLDQPQHF. CDR3 in DNA: TGCGCCAGCAGTGAGTCTCAGGGGCTTGATCAGCCCCAGCATTTT.

This clonotype was picked up many times. The V gene is TRBV24-1, the J gene TRBJ2-1, with 7 bases fitting TRBD2. Germline V gene sequence: CDR1 KGHDR, CDR2 SFDVKD. The CDR3 loop spans 16 amino acids. V trimming: 5 bases; J trimming: 0 bases; junction bases outside the gene matches: 6. The CDR3 DNA reads TGTGCCACCAGTGGAGCTAGCGGATACTCCTACAATGAGCAGTTCTTC. The encoded protein is CATSGASGYSYNEQFF.

This clonotype turned up a few times. The V call is TRBV4-2, the J call TRBJ2-7; D is possibly TRBD1 or TRBD2 (5 bases each). Germline V lookup: CDR1 LGHNA, CDR2 YNFKEQ. Between the trimmed V and J ends, which lost 1 base and 2 bases, there was a span of 15 bases. The CDR3 is 16 amino acids. CDR3 amino acids: CASSQGGTLPTYEQYF. Written as DNA, the CDR3 is TGTGCCAGCAGCCAAGGGGGGACCCTACCCACCTACGAGCAGTACTTC.

This clonotype showed up just a few times. This chain joins TRBV7-2 and TRBJ2-7; D is ambiguous. The CDR3 loop spans 13 amino acids. The germline CDR1 and CDR2 sequences are SGHTA and FQGNSA. V was shortened by 3 bases and J by 2 bases, with 8 bases between the two germline ends. The DNA of the CDR3 is TGTGCCAGCAGCTTTGCTTCAACCTACGAGCAGTACTTC. Translating gives CASSFASTYEQYF. The full variable domain, with the rest looked up from reference TRBV7-2 and TRBJ2-7, is GAGVSQSPSNKVTEKGKDVELRCDPISGHTALYWYRQSLGQGLEFLIYFQGNSAPDKSGLPSDRFSAERTGGSVSTLTIQRTQQEDSAVYLCASSFASTYEQYFGPGTRLTVT.

This clonotype occurred many times. The chain carries TRBV29-1 and TRBJ2-7, with D uncertain. Trimming removed 3 bases at V and 2 bases at J, with 5 bases between. The CDR3 sequence is 11 residues long. Germline V gene sequence: CDR1 SQVTM, CDR2 ANQGSEA. In DNA form, the CDR3 reads TGCAGCGTTGACACGGCCTACGAGCAGTACTTC. It translates to CSVDTAYEQYF.